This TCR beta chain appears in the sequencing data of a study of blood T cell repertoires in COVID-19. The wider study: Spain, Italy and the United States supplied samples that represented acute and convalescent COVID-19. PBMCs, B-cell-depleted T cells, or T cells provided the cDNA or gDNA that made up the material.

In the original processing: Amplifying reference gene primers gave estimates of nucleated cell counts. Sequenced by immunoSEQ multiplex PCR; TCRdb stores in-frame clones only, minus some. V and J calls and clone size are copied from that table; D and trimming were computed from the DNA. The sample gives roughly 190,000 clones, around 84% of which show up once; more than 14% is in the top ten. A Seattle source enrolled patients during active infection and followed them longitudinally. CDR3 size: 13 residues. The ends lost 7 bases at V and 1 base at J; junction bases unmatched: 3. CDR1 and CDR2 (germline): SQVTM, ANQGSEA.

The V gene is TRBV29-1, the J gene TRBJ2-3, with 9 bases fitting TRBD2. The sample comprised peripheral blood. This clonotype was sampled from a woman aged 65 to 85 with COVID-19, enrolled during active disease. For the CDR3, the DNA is TGCAGCGGCGAGCGGGGGGGCACAGATACGCAGTATTTT. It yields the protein CSGERGGTDTQYF.